This T cell receptor beta chain was recovered during a study of T cells after yellow fever vaccination. Study context: Fractions of low cell number were prepared using SMART-Seq v4 Ultra Low Input. Findings of the study overall: Reappearance after the booster was seen for most primary-vaccination clones, at 95% to 97% CD4 and 70% to 90% CD8.

Comments on this clonotype: Its antigen is not known.

In making TCR cDNA, 5'RACE template switching added a universal primer site and UMIs to it. TCRdb reanalysed the 5' RACE reads using MiXCR and keeps one entry per CDR3 protein. The data contain 110,000 or so distinct CDR3 sequences, around 6.7% of them singletons. The sequence derives from a man younger than 35 who received the YFV17D yellow fever vaccine. Sequenced here: CD4+ T cells sorted from PBMCs, sampled roughly 46 days after the first yellow fever vaccination.

The CDR3 sequence: CASSQRIQGAYEQYF. DNA for the CDR3: TGTGCCAGCAGCCAAAGAATACAGGGGGCTTACGAGCAGTACTTC. This chain joins TRBV14 and TRBJ2-7; 9 bases map to TRBD1. The length of the CDR3 is 15 residues. V shed 2 bases, J shed 4 bases, and the junction held 6 bases outside the gene matches. Germline CDR1 is SGHDN and CDR2 is FVKESK.